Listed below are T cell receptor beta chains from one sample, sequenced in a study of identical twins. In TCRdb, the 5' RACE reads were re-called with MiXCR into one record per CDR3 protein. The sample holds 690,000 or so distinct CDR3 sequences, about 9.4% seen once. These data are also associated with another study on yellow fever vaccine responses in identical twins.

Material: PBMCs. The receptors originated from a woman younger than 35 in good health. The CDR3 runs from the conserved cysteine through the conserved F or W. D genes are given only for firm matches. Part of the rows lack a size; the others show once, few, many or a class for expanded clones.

CDR3: CASRPPRTVGDQPQHF; DNA: TGTGCCAGCAGGCCACCTAGGACAGTTGGAGATCAGCCCCAGCATTTT; J: TRBJ1-5; size: NA; V: TRBV28; D: NA
CDR3: CASSRDGAVGETQYF; DNA: TGTGCCAGCAGCCGGGACGGGGCGGTAGGAGAGACCCAGTACTTC; J: TRBJ2-5; size: few; V: TRBV5-5; D: NA
CDR3: CASSLRLAGPLPYEQYF; DNA: TGTGCCAGCAGCCTAAGACTAGCGGGACCCCTCCCCTACGAGCAGTACTTC; J: TRBJ2-7; size: many; V: TRBV3-1; D: TRBD2
CDR3: CSAIILAAGRSTDTQYF; DNA: TGCAGTGCTATTATCTTGGCGGCGGGGAGGAGCACAGATACGCAGTATTTT; J: TRBJ2-3; size: few; V: TRBV20-1; D: NA
CDR3: CAQRGHYNEQFF; DNA: TGTGCCCAGCGGGGGCACTACAATGAGCAGTTCTTC; J: TRBJ2-1; size: NA; V: TRBV30; D: TRBD2
CDR3: CASRVLAGAYEQYF; DNA: TGTGCCAGCAGGGTTCTAGCGGGAGCCTACGAGCAGTACTTC; J: TRBJ2-7; size: few; V: TRBV6-2/TRBV6-3; D: TRBD2
CDR3: CASSYAYEETQYF; DNA: TGTGCCAGCAGTTACGCCTATGAAGAGACCCAGTACTTC; J: TRBJ2-5; size: NA; V: TRBV6-5; D: NA
CDR3: CASSQGLLAGVPDEQFF; DNA: TGTGCCAGCAGCCAAGGCCTACTAGCGGGAGTTCCGGATGAGCAGTTCTTC; J: TRBJ2-1; size: many; V: TRBV3-1; D: TRBD2
CDR3: CSVEAGSYEQYF; DNA: TGCAGCGTTGAGGCCGGCAGCTACGAGCAGTACTTC; J: TRBJ2-7; size: many; V: TRBV29-1; D: NA
CDR3: CASSSGLRTGELFF; DNA: TGTGCCAGCAGCTCGGGACTACGGACCGGGGAGCTGTTTTTT; J: TRBJ2-2; size: many; V: TRBV11-2; D: TRBD2
CDR3: CSARDRRGPYNEQFF; DNA: TGCAGTGCTAGAGATCGGCGGGGACCCTACAATGAGCAGTTCTTC; J: TRBJ2-1; size: few; V: TRBV20-1; D: NA
CDR3: CASFRLGTTGTDTQYF; DNA: TGTGCCAGCTTCAGGCTTGGGACTACCGGCACAGATACGCAGTATTTT; J: TRBJ2-3; size: few; V: TRBV5-6; D: TRBD2
CDR3: CASSPGTSVYNEQFF; DNA: TGTGCCAGCAGCCCCGGGACTAGCGTCTACAATGAGCAGTTCTTC; J: TRBJ2-1; size: NA; V: TRBV5-8; D: TRBD2
CDR3: CASSRLQNTEAFF; DNA: TGTGCCAGCAGCCGGTTACAGAACACTGAAGCTTTCTTT; J: TRBJ1-1; size: NA; V: TRBV7-9; D: NA
CDR3: CASSLLGGASEQYF; DNA: TGTGCCAGCAGTCTCCTAGGGGGGGCCTCCGAGCAGTACTTC; J: TRBJ2-7; size: once; V: TRBV28; D: NA
CDR3: CASSLGGLGSPLHF; DNA: TGTGCCAGCAGTCTAGGTGGGCTTGGATCACCCCTCCACTTT; J: TRBJ1-6; size: many; V: TRBV28; D: NA
CDR3: CASSQGALNEKLFF; DNA: TGTGCCAGCAGCCAAGGGGCGCTGAATGAAAAACTGTTTTTT; J: TRBJ1-4; size: NA; V: TRBV3-1; D: NA
CDR3: CAISEGGNKGVQFF; DNA: TGTGCCATCAGTGAGGGGGGGAACAAAGGGGTGCAGTTCTTC; J: TRBJ2-1; size: few; V: TRBV10-3; D: NA
CDR3: CASSLAGDREQFF; DNA: TGTGCCAGCAGCTTAGCAGGGGACAGGGAGCAGTTCTTC; J: TRBJ2-1; size: NA; V: TRBV7-2; D: TRBD1
CDR3: CASSYSMEPYDNEQFF; DNA: TGTGCCAGCAGTTACTCGATGGAGCCCTACGACAATGAGCAGTTCTTC; J: TRBJ2-1; size: few; V: TRBV6-5; D: NA
CDR3: CSARSNPGTKGYEQYF; DNA: TGCAGTGCTAGATCCAATCCCGGGACTAAGGGATACGAGCAGTACTTC; J: TRBJ2-7; size: NA; V: TRBV20-1; D: TRBD2
CDR3: CASSPPGSGIEHTGELFF; DNA: TGTGCCAGCAGCCCCCCGGGGAGCGGGATAGAACACACCGGGGAGCTGTTTTTT; J: TRBJ2-2; size: NA; V: TRBV3-1; D: TRBD2
CDR3: CASSLEGGTSDEQYF; DNA: TGCGCCAGCAGCTTGGAGGGGGGGACTTCGGACGAGCAGTACTTC; J: TRBJ2-7; size: NA; V: TRBV5-1; D: NA
CDR3: CASSGWTELTDTQYF; DNA: TGTGCCAGCAGCGGTTGGACCGAGCTCACAGATACGCAGTATTTT; J: TRBJ2-3; size: few; V: TRBV7-8; D: NA
CDR3: CASISPVKYEQYF; DNA: TGTGCCAGCATAAGCCCTGTGAAATACGAGCAGTACTTC; J: TRBJ2-7; size: few; V: TRBV7-8; D: NA
CDR3: CSVAVLSTDTQYF; DNA: TGCAGCGTTGCGGTATTAAGCACAGATACGCAGTATTTT; J: TRBJ2-3; size: few; V: TRBV29-1; D: NA
CDR3: CASRQVLGSSYNEQFF; DNA: TGCGCCAGCAGACAAGTATTGGGGAGCTCCTACAATGAGCAGTTCTTC; J: TRBJ2-1; size: NA; V: TRBV4-3; D: NA
CDR3: CASSVPSGGPNTGELFF; DNA: TGTGCCAGCAGCGTCCCTAGCGGGGGGCCGAACACCGGGGAGCTGTTTTTT; J: TRBJ2-2; size: NA; V: TRBV9; D: TRBD2
CDR3: CASSKSTVSTDTQYF; DNA: TGTGCCAGCAGTAAATCGACAGTTAGCACAGATACGCAGTATTTT; J: TRBJ2-3; size: few; V: TRBV6-5; D: NA
CDR3: CASSSYSYNEQFF; DNA: TGTGCCAGCAGTTCGTATTCCTACAATGAGCAGTTCTTC; J: TRBJ2-1; size: many; V: TRBV6-2/TRBV6-3; D: NA
CDR3: CASRKQGPDTQYF; DNA: TGTGCCAGCAGGAAGCAGGGTCCGGATACGCAGTATTTT; J: TRBJ2-3; size: few; V: TRBV27; D: NA